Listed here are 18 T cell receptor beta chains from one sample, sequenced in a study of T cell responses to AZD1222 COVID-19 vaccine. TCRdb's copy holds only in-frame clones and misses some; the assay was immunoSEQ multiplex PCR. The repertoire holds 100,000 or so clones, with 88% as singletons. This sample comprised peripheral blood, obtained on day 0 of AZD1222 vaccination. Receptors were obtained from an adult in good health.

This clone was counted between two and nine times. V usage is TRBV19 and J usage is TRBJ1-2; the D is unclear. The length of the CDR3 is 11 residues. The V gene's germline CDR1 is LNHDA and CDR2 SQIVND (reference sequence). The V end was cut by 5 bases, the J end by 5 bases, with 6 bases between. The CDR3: CASSWRYGYTF. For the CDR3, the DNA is TGTGCCAGTAGTTGGAGGTATGGCTACACCTTC.

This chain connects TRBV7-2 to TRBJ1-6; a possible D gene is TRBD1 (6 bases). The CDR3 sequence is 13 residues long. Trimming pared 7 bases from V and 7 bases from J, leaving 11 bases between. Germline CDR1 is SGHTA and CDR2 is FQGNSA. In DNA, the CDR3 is TGTGCCAGCACATTAGGACAGAATTCACCCCTCCACTTT. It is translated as CASTLGQNSPLHF.

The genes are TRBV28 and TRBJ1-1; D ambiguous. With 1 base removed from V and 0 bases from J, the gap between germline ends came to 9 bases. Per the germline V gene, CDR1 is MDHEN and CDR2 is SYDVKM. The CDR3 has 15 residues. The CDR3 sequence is CASSLSGGVNTEAFF. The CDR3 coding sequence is TGTGCCAGCAGTTTATCAGGAGGCGTGAACACTGAAGCTTTCTTT.

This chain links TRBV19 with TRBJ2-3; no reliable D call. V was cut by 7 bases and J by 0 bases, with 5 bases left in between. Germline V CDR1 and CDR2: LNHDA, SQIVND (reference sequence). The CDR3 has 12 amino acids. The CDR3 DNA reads TGTGCCAGTATGTCTAGCACAGATACGCAGTATTTT. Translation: CASMSSTDTQYF.

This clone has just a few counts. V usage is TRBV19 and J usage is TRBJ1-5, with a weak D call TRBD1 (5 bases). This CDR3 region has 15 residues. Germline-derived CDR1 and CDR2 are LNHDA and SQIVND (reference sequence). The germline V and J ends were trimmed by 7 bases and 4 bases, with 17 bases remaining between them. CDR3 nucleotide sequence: TGTGCCAGTAAGAGAAACCGGGACGGTAATCAGCCCCAGCATTTT. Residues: CASKRNRDGNQPQHF.

The CDR3, as DNA: TGTGCCAGCAGCGTAGACTTGAGGACAGGGGCTGAAGCTTTCTTT. Translated, it gives CASSVDLRTGAEAFF. V and J are TRBV9 and TRBJ1-1, with TRBD1 matching over 9 bases. The CDR3 loop spans 15 amino acids. CDR1 and CDR2 (germline): SGDLS, YYNGEE. V lost 0 bases to trimming and J lost 6 bases; unmatched junction nucleotides: 6. Drawing the rest from reference TRBV9 and TRBJ1-1, the complete variable domain is DSGVTQTPKHLITATGQRVTLRCSPRSGDLSVYWYQQSLDQGLQFLIQYYNGEERAKGNILERFSAQQFPDLHSELNLSSLELGDSALYFCASSVDLRTGAEAFFGQGTRLTVV.

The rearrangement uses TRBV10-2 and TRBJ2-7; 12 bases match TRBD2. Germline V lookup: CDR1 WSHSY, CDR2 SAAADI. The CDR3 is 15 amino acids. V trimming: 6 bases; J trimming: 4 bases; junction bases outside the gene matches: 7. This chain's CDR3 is CASSHGLAGTYEQYF. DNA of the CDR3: TGCGCCAGCAGCCACGGACTAGCGGGGACTTACGAGCAGTACTTC.

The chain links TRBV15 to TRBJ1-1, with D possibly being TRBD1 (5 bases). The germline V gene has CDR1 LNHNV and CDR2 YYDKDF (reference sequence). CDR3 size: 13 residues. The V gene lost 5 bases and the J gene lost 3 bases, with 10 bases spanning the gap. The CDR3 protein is CATSPEGYTEAFF. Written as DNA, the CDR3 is TGTGCCACCAGCCCGGAGGGGTACACTGAAGCTTTCTTT.

The CDR3 DNA is TGTGCCACCAGTGGCGTGACCGGGGATACGCAGTATTTT. This gives the protein CATSGVTGDTQYF. The chain is built from TRBV24-1 and TRBJ2-3; the D is unclear. Germline V CDR1 and CDR2: KGHDR, SFDVKD. V shed 5 bases and J shed 6 bases, with 11 bases lying between them. CDR3 size: 13 residues.

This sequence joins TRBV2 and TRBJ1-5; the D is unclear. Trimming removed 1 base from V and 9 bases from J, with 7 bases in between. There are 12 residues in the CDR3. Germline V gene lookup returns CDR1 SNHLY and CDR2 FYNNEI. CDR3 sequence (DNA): TGTGCCAGCAGTGAAGGGGTGAGGCCCCAGCATTTT. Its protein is CASSEGVRPQHF.

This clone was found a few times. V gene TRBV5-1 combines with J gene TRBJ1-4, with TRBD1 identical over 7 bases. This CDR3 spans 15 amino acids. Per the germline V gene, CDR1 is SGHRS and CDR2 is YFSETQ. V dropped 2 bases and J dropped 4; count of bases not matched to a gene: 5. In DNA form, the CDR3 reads TGCGCCAGCAGCTTTACAGGGGTGGGTAATGAAAAACTGTTTTTT. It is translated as CASSFTGVGNEKLFF. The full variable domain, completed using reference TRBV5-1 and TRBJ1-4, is KAGVTQTPRYLIKTRGQQVTLSCSPISGHRSVSWYQQTPGQGLQFLFEYFSETQRNKGNFPGRFSGRQFSNSRSEMNVSTLELGDSALYLCASSFTGVGNEKLFFGSGTQLSVL.

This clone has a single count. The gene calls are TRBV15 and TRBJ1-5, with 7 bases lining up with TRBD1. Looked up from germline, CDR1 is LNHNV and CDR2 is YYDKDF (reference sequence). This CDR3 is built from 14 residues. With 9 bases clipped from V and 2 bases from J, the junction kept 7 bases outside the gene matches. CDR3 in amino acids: CATNRQGGNQPQHF. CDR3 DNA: TGTGCCACAAATCGACAGGGCGGCAATCAGCCCCAGCATTTT. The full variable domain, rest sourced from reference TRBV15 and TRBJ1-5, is DAMVIQNPRYQVTQFGKPVTLSCSQTLNHNVMYWYQQKSSQAPKLLFHYYDKDFNNEADTPDNFQSRRPNTSFCFLDIRSPGLGDTAMYLCATNRQGGNQPQHFGDGTRLSIL.

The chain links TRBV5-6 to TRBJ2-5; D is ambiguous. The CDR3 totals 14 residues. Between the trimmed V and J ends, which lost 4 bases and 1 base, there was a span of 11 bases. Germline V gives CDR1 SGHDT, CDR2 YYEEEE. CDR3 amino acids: CASSVQRLQETQYF. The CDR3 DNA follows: TGTGCCAGCAGCGTGCAGCGACTCCAAGAGACCCAGTACTTC.

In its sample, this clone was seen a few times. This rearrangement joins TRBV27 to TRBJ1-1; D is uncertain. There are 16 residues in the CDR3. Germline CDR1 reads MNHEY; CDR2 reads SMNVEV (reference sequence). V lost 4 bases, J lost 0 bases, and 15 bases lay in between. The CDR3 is CASSSHSSSMNTEAFF. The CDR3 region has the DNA TGTGCCAGCAGTTCCCACTCCTCCAGTATGAACACTGAAGCTTTCTTT.

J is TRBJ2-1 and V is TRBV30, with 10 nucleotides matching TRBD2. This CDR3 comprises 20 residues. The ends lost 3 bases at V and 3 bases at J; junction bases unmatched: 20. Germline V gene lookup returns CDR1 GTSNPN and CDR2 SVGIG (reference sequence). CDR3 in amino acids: CAWRARGLRGTSGIYNEQFF. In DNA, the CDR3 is TGTGCCTGGAGGGCTAGAGGACTTAGAGGTACTAGCGGGATCTACAATGAGCAGTTCTTC.

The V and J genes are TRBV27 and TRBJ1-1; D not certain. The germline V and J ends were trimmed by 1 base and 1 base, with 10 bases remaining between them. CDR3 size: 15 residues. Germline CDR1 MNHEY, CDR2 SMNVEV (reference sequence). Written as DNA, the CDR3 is TGTGCCAGCAGTTTATACACGGCTCCGAACACTGAAGCTTTCTTT. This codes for CASSLYTAPNTEAFF.

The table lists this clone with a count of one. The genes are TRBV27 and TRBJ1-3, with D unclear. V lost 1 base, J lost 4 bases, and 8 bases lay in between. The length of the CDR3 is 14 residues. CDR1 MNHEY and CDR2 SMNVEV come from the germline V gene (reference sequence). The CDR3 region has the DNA TGTGCCAGCAGTTTATTCCCGCAGGGAAACACCATATATTTT. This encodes CASSLFPQGNTIYF.

The CDR3 coding sequence is TGTGCCAGCAGTTACTCGGAGAACACAGATACGCAGTATTTT. This translates into CASSYSENTDTQYF. The rearrangement links TRBV6-5 to TRBJ2-3; D not certain. Trimming cost V 0 bases and J 2 bases, with 6 bases left between them. There are 14 residues in the CDR3. CDR1 and CDR2 (germline): MNHEY, SVGAGI.